The present T cell receptor beta chain was sequenced within a study of shared clonotypes between healthy human individuals. The CDR3 is 13 residues long. From germline, CDR1 is MNHEY and CDR2 SMNVEV (reference sequence). V lost 2 bases, J lost 4 bases, and 8 bases lay in between. Naive CD8 cells lacked CD45RO and underwent positive selection for CCR7, leaving out terminally differentiated effector memory CD45RA+ cells. The assay was immunoSEQ multiplex PCR, and TCRdb's table has in-frame clones only and misses some. The sample yields roughly 2 million clones, over 85% seen once. The V and J genes are TRBV27 and TRBJ1-1; no reliable D call. The source material was naive CD8+ T cells sorted from blood. This TCR came from a man aged 18 to 29 in good health. CDR3 DNA sequence: TGTGCCAGCAGTTTAGGGGTATTCACTGAAGCTTTCTTT. Translating gives CASSLGVFTEAFF.